The next 4 T cell receptor beta chains were all read from a single sample in a study of T cell responses to AZD1222 COVID-19 vaccine. Libraries were prepared by immunoSEQ multiplex PCR; TCRdb keeps only in-frame clonotypes and omits some of them. Found here are about 62,000 clones, about 90% of them singletons; the top ten hold around 5.2%. The sample in question was peripheral blood, obtained on day 0 of AZD1222 vaccination. The source of these receptors is an adult in good health.

V usage is TRBV6-2 or TRBV6-3 and J usage is TRBJ1-6; D is ambiguous. Trimming shortened V by 3 bases and J by 5 bases, and 8 bases separated the two germline ends. The CDR3 sequence is 14 residues long. The V gene's germline CDR1 is MNHEY and CDR2 SVGEGT. The CDR3 region has the DNA TGTGCCAGCAGTTATGCAGTCAATAATTCACCCCTCCACTTT. Residues: CASSYAVNNSPLHF.

V and J are TRBV7-3 and TRBJ2-5; 8 bases line up with TRBD2. Per the germline V gene, CDR1 is SGHTA and CDR2 is FQGTGA. This CDR3 comprises 14 residues. J lost 5 bases, V lost 2 bases, and 4 bases had no gene match. The CDR3 protein is CASSLAGGGETQYF. Here the CDR3 DNA reads TGTGCCAGCAGCTTAGCGGGGGGTGGTGAGACCCAGTACTTC. The whole variable domain, filled in from reference TRBV7-3 and TRBJ2-5, reads GAGVSQTPSNKVTEKGKYVELRCDPISGHTALYWYRQSLGQGPEFLIYFQGTGAADDSGLPNDRFFAVRPEGSVSTLKIQRTERGDSAVYLCASSLAGGGETQYFGPGTRLLVL.

This sequence joins TRBV4-2 and TRBJ1-3; D gene ambiguous. This CDR3 contains 15 residues. Trimming removed 6 bases from V and 3 bases from J, with 15 bases in between. The V gene's germline CDR1 is LGHNA and CDR2 YNFKEQ. Written as DNA, the CDR3 is TGTGCCAGCAGTTACAACACGGGCGGTGGAAACACCATATATTTT. It translates to CASSYNTGGGNTIYF.

This clone was detected once. The CDR3: CASSPLAGVSTGELFF. The CDR3 DNA reads TGCGCCAGCAGCCCGCTAGCGGGGGTTTCGACCGGGGAGCTGTTTTTT. The J gene is TRBJ2-2, the V gene TRBV5-1, with 10 positions matching TRBD2. The CDR3 sequence is 16 residues long. The germline V gene has CDR1 SGHRS and CDR2 YFSETQ. The V and J ends lost 4 bases and 5 bases, in that order; junction bases with no gene match: 8. Complete variable domain (other parts from reference TRBV5-1 and TRBJ2-2): KAGVTQTPRYLIKTRGQQVTLSCSPISGHRSVSWYQQTPGQGLQFLFEYFSETQRNKGNFPGRFSGRQFSNSRSEMNVSTLELGDSALYLCASSPLAGVSTGELFFGEGSRLTVL.